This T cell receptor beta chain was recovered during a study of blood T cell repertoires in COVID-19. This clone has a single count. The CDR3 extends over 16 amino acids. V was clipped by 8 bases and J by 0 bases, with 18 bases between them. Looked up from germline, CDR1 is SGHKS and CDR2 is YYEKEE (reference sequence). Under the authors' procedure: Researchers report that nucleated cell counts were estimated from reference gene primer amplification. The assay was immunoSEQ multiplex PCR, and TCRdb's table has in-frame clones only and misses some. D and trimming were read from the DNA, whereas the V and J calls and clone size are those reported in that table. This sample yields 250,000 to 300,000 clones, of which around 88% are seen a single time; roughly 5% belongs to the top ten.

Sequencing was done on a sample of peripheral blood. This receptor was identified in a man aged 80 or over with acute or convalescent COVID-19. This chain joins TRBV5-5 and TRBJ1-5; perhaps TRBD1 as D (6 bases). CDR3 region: CASTEKGEYSNQPQHF. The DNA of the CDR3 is TGTGCCAGTACCGAGAAGGGGGAATATAGCAATCAGCCCCAGCATTTT.